Listed below are T cell receptor beta chains from one sample, sequenced in a study of blood T cell repertoires in COVID-19. Sequenced by immunoSEQ multiplex PCR; TCRdb stores in-frame clones only, minus some. The sample holds around 200,000 clones, 85% to 90% seen once. The sample comprised peripheral blood. Every receptor here comes from a man aged 80 or over with acute or convalescent COVID-19. The CDR3 runs from the conserved cysteine through the conserved F or W. The D gene is left open where the match is weak. Clone size is shown for a subset of rows, as once, few, many or a class of expanded clone.

>TRBJ1-5|TRBD1|-|TRBV6-6
TGTGCCAGCACCCCGACAGGGCCTAATCAGCCCCAGCATTTT
CASTPTGPNQPQHF
>TRBJ1-2|-|-|TRBV5-1
TGCGCCAGCAGCTTGGGGACCGGGACTTTCTATGGCTACACCTTC
CASSLGTGTFYGYTF
>TRBJ2-2|-|-|TRBV11-3
TGTGCCAGCAGCCAGTCCGGACTTAACACCGGGGAGCTGTTTTTT
CASSQSGLNTGELFF
>TRBJ2-4|-|-|TRBV9
TGTGCCAGCAGCCGCCTAGACGGGGGAAACATTCAGTACTTC
CASSRLDGGNIQYF
>TRBJ1-1|-|-|TRBV5-4
TGTGCCAGCAGCTTGGATTTAGGGCGGCTCGGGGGCACTGAAGCTTTCTTT
CASSLDLGRLGGTEAFF
>TRBJ2-7|TRBD2|-|TRBV5-4
TGTGCCAGCACCGACCGGGGGGAGTTTCCCTACGAGCAGTACTTC
CASTDRGEFPYEQYF
>TRBJ2-1|TRBD2|-|TRBV7-3
TGTGCCAGCAGCTTGGCGGGACTAGCGGGAGGGCGAGGTAATGAGCAGTTCTTC
CASSLAGLAGGRGNEQFF
>TRBJ1-5|TRBD1|-|TRBV19
TGTGCCAGTAGTCCTACTACCGGACAGGGGACTCAGCCCCAGCATTTT
CASSPTTGQGTQPQHF
>TRBJ2-5|-|-|TRBV6-5
TGTGCCAGCAGCCGCGGGACAGTAGAGACCCAGTACTTC
CASSRGTVETQYF
>TRBJ2-5|TRBD1|-|TRBV6-2/TRBV6-3
TGTGCCAGCAGTTACGCCGACAGGGAAGAGACCCAGTACTTC
CASSYADREETQYF
>TRBJ1-2|-|-|TRBV9
TGTGCCAGCAGCGACAAGGTTCGTCACAGATCCCATCCTGCTAACTATGGCTACACCTTC
CASSDKVRHRSHPANYGYTF
>TRBJ2-3|TRBD2|-|TRBV7-9
TGTGCCAGCAGCGGGACTAGCGGGAGGAGGGGCACAGATACGCAGTATTTT
CASSGTSGRRGTDTQYF
>TRBJ2-1|-|-|TRBV9
TGTGCCAGCAGCGCCGGGAGATTCTCCTACAATGAGCAGTTCTTC
CASSAGRFSYNEQFF
>TRBJ2-7|-|few|TRBV27
TGTGCCAGCGTACCCGAGGCTAGCGACTCCTACGAGCAGTACTTC
CASVPEASDSYEQYF
>TRBJ2-5|TRBD1|-|TRBV11-2
TGTGCCAGCAGCCCAAGACAGGGGGCTCGGGAGACCCAGTACTTC
CASSPRQGARETQYF
>TRBJ1-5|-|-|TRBV7-8
TGTGCCAGCAGCTTAGTGGCGGGGCTCAATCAGCCCCAGCATTTT
CASSLVAGLNQPQHF
>TRBJ2-3|-|-|TRBV4-1
TGCGCCAGCAGTTCGGAGAGGACAGATACGCAGTATTTT
CASSSERTDTQYF
>TRBJ2-7|-|-|TRBV6-5
TGTGCCAGCAGTTACTTTCGGGGTGGATTAGAGGAGCAGTACTTC
CASSYFRGGLEEQYF
>TRBJ2-2|TRBD2|-|TRBV6-4
TGTGCCAGCAGTGTCCTAGCGGGAGACACCGGGGAGCTGTTTTTT
CASSVLAGDTGELFF
>TRBJ2-1|-|-|TRBV7-2
TGTGCCAGCAGCCTAGTAGGGGAAAATGAGCAGTTCTTC
CASSLVGENEQFF
>TRBJ2-6|TRBD1|few|TRBV28
TGTGCCAGCAGTCCCCCACAGGGGGCAGCGGTATCTGGGGCCAACGTCCTGACTTTC
CASSPPQGAAVSGANVLTF
>TRBJ1-1|-|-|TRBV27
TGTGCCAGCGTAGCAGGGTCTGGGGTGAACACTGAAGCTTTCTTT
CASVAGSGVNTEAFF
>TRBJ2-2|-|-|TRBV5-8
TGTGCCAGCAGCCGCGGCCGGGGGAACACCGGGGAGCTGTTTTTT
CASSRGRGNTGELFF
>TRBJ1-5|TRBD1|-|TRBV27
TGTGCCAGCAGGGAAGGGACAGCAAATCAGCCCCAGCATTTT
CASREGTANQPQHF
>TRBJ1-1|-|few|TRBV30
TGTGCCTGGAGTACCGGACAGTTGAACACTGAAGCTTTCTTT
CAWSTGQLNTEAFF
>TRBJ2-3|TRBD2|once|TRBV5-1
TGCGCCAGCAGCTTGAAGGGCGGGACTAGCGGGAGAACAGATACGCAGTATTTT
CASSLKGGTSGRTDTQYF
>TRBJ1-3|TRBD1|-|TRBV7-2
TGTGCCAGCAGCCGCACACAGGGGGCGCGTGGAAACACCATATATTTT
CASSRTQGARGNTIYF
>TRBJ2-1|-|once|TRBV27
TGTGCCAGCAGGCCCGGGGTCACGTACAATGAGCAGTTCTTC
CASRPGVTYNEQFF
>TRBJ2-2|-|-|TRBV7-2
TGTGCCAGCAGCTTAGCCCCGACTTCCTTTAACACCGGGGAGCTGTTTTTT
CASSLAPTSFNTGELFF
>TRBJ1-2|-|-|TRBV18
TGTGCCAGCTCATTCGGGGGAAATAACTATGGCTACACCTTC
CASSFGGNNYGYTF
>TRBJ1-2|-|once|TRBV19
TGTGCCAGTACTCCTTCGTCCTTTTATGGCTACACCTTC
CASTPSSFYGYTF
>TRBJ2-1|TRBD2|-|TRBV7-6
TGTGCCAGCAGCTTCACTAGCGGCTCCTACAATGAGCAGTTCTTC
CASSFTSGSYNEQFF
>TRBJ1-6|-|-|TRBV7-3
TGTGCCAGCAGCTTCGGACGGGGTAATTCACCCCTCCACTTT
CASSFGRGNSPLHF
>TRBJ1-3|-|-|TRBV7-9
TGTGCCAGCAGCTTAGTGGGGGGGTCACACTCTGGAAACACCATATATTTT
CASSLVGGSHSGNTIYF
>TRBJ2-3|-|-|TRBV9
TGTGCCAGCAGCGCTCTTGGACGGGAGAGAGATACGCAGTATTTT
CASSALGRERDTQYF
>TRBJ2-5|-|-|TRBV19
TGTGCCAGTAGTTTTGGGACACCTCAAGAGACCCAGTACTTC
CASSFGTPQETQYF
>TRBJ2-1|-|once|TRBV6-4
TGTGCCAGCAGTGACCGCGGCAGGGGAGGGAATGAGCAGTTCTTC
CASSDRGRGGNEQFF
>TRBJ2-2|TRBD1|-|TRBV9
TGTGCCAGCAGCGTAGTTTCGGGACAGGGGTTCGGGGAGCTGTTTTTT
CASSVVSGQGFGELFF
>TRBJ1-2|TRBD1|-|TRBV7-8
TGTGCCAGCAGCGCACGGACAGGGGATGGCTACACCTTC
CASSARTGDGYTF
>TRBJ1-4|-|few|TRBV7-3
TGTGCCAGCAGCTTACACGGGGAAGCATTTTTT
CASSLHGEAFF
>TRBJ2-2|-|-|TRBV10-3
TGTGCCATCAGTGAGGCTAGCAACACCGGGGAGCTGTTTTTT
CAISEASNTGELFF
>TRBJ2-2|TRBD2|few|TRBV7-9
TGTGCCAGCAGCTTAGCCAGCGGGGTGAACACCGGGGAGCTGTTTTTT
CASSLASGVNTGELFF
>TRBJ1-1|-|-|TRBV27
TGTGCCAGCAGTATTGACAGGTGGGGAACTGAAGCTTTCTTT
CASSIDRWGTEAFF
>TRBJ1-5|-|-|TRBV7-9
TGTGCCAGCAGCGCCGGGAGCTCCAATCAGCCCCAGCATTTT
CASSAGSSNQPQHF
>TRBJ2-5|-|-|TRBV3-1/TRBV3-2
TGTGCCAGCAGGGGCCGGGGGGAGACCCAGTACTTC
CASRGRGETQYF
>TRBJ2-7|-|-|TRBV24-1
TGTGCCACCAGTAATAGCGGCTCCTACGAGCAGTACTTC
CATSNSGSYEQYF
>TRBJ2-5|-|once|TRBV19
TGTGCCAGTAGGGTAGGGGGCCAAGAGACCCAGTACTTC
CASRVGGQETQYF
>TRBJ1-4|-|-|TRBV5-8
TGTGCCAGCAGCTTACACCTCGGGGCAACTAATGAAAAACTGTTTTTT
CASSLHLGATNEKLFF
>TRBJ2-7|TRBD1|-|TRBV28
TGTGCCAGCAGTTTGTGGACAGGGGGCGACGAGCAGTACTTC
CASSLWTGGDEQYF